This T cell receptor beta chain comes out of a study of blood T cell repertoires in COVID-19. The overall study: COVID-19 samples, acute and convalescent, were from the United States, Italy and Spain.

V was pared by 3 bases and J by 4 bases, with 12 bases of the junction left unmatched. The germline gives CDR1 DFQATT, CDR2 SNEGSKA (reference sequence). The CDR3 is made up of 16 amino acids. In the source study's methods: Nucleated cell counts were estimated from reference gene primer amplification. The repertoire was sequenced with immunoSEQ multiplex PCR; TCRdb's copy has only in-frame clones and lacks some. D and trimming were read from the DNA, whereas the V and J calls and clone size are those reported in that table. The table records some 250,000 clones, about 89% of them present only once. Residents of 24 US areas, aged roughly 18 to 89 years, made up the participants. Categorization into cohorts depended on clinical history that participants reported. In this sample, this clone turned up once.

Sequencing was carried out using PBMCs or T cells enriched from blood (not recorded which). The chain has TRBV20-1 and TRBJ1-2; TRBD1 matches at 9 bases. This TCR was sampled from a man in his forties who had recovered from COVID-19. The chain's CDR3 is CSASRTGGGVGYGYTF. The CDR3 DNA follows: TGCAGTGCTAGTCGTACAGGGGGCGGAGTAGGCTATGGCTACACCTTC.